A selection of T cell receptor beta chains follows, all from one sample in a study of blood T cell repertoires in COVID-19. Sequenced by immunoSEQ multiplex PCR; TCRdb stores in-frame clones only, minus some. The profile shows around 230,000 clones, roughly 90% of them singletons. Sequenced input: peripheral blood. All receptors come from a man younger than 45 who had recovered from COVID-19. CDR3s include the opening cysteine and the closing phenylalanine or tryptophan. D genes are given only for firm matches. The size field is filled for only some rows; it gives once, few, many or a size class.

>-|13|-|TRBV9|TRBJ1-1
CASSVGGLGKAFF
TGTGCCAGCAGCGTGGGGGGGCTCGGTAAAGCTTTCTTT
>-|16|-|TRBV21-1|TRBJ1-4
CASSKIGSGFGEKLFF
TGTGCCAGCAGCAAAATTGGGTCAGGGTTCGGGGAAAAACTGTTTTTT
>-|16|TRBD2|TRBV6-4|TRBJ2-1
CASSPTGTSGEEEQFF
TGTGCCAGCAGTCCAACCGGGACTAGCGGGGAGGAGGAGCAGTTCTTC
>-|14|TRBD2|TRBV6-5|TRBJ2-7
CASSYGGDHYEQYF
TGTGCTAGCAGTTACGGGGGGGACCACTACGAGCAGTACTTC
>-|17|TRBD1|TRBV27|TRBJ1-2
CASSSPSRQGVGGGYTF
TGTGCCAGCAGTTCCCCCTCCCGACAGGGGGTAGGGGGTGGCTACACCTTC
>-|14|TRBD1|TRBV6-4|TRBJ2-3
CASSDRQGSDTQYF
TGTGCCAGCAGCGATAGACAGGGGTCAGATACGCAGTATTTT
>-|18|TRBD2|TRBV5-5|TRBJ2-2
CASSRGTSGGPYTGELFF
TGTGCCAGCAGCCGCGGGACTAGCGGGGGGCCCTATACCGGGGAGCTGTTTTTT
>-|15|-|TRBV7-2|TRBJ1-2
CASSLRRGGSYGYTF
TGTGCCAGCAGCTTAAGACGGGGAGGAAGCTATGGCTACACCTTC
>once|17|TRBD2|TRBV7-2|TRBJ2-3
CASSPRLAGGGTDTQYF
TGTGCCAGCAGTCCTAGACTAGCGGGGGGTGGCACAGATACGCAGTATTTT
>-|13|TRBD2|TRBV19|TRBJ2-3
CASSGGATDTQYF
TGTGCCAGTAGCGGGGGGGCGACAGATACGCAGTATTTT
>-|15|-|TRBV11-3|TRBJ2-2
CASSPLAENTGELFF
TGTGCCAGCAGCCCCTTAGCGGAGAACACCGGGGAGCTGTTTTTT
>-|16|-|TRBV19|TRBJ1-1
CASSIGSRGLNTEAFF
TGTGCCAGTAGTATAGGGTCTCGGGGTTTGAACACTGAAGCTTTCTTT
>-|14|TRBD2|TRBV6-2/TRBV6-3|TRBJ2-7
CASSPGGASDEQYF
TGTGCCAGCAGTCCCGGGGGGGCTTCGGACGAGCAGTACTTC
>-|14|-|TRBV6-5|TRBJ2-2
CASSRDINTGELFF
TGTGCCAGCAGTCGGGACATTAACACCGGGGAGCTGTTTTTT
>-|13|-|TRBV2|TRBJ1-1
CASSTPQEPEAFF
TGTGCCAGCAGTACTCCCCAAGAGCCTGAAGCTTTCTTT
>-|15|TRBD2|TRBV10-2|TRBJ2-3
CASSESTSGPGTQYF
TGCGCCAGCAGCGAGTCGACTAGCGGTCCTGGTACGCAGTATTTT
>-|12|-|TRBV19|TRBJ1-1
CASSTLRPEAFF
TGTGCCAGTAGTACGCTGCGCCCTGAAGCTTTCTTT
>-|12|TRBD1|TRBV28|TRBJ1-2
CATVQGSSGYTF
TGTGCCACCGTACAGGGGAGCTCTGGCTACACCTTC
>-|12|-|TRBV10-2|TRBJ2-1
CASGRAHNEQFF
TGCGCCAGCGGGCGAGCACACAATGAGCAGTTCTTC
>-|17|TRBD2|TRBV5-1|TRBJ2-3
CASSSSAGLAGTDTQYF
TGCGCCAGCAGCTCCTCGGCGGGACTAGCGGGGACAGATACGCAGTATTTT
>few|14|-|TRBV19|TRBJ1-1
CASSTQTGFSEAFF
TGTGCCAGTAGTACGCAAACAGGGTTCTCTGAAGCTTTCTTT
>few|15|-|TRBV10-1|TRBJ2-7
CASISKRQASAEQYF
TGCGCCAGCATCTCAAAGAGACAGGCCTCAGCCGAGCAGTACTTC